The clone carrying this TCR beta chain was found once. This record belongs to a study of blood T cells in healthy people across ages. A sample-barcoded 5' primer and a J-beta primer mix were used in a second PCR of roughly 6 to 11 cycles. TCRdb fed the 5' RACE reads into MiXCR, producing one record per CDR3 protein. Of about 400,000 distinct CDR3 sequences listed, roughly half are singletons. The clonotype was recovered from a man in his sixties in good health. Sequencing used blood.

Here the CDR3 DNA reads TGTGCCAGCAGCTCCCAGGGGCGGCAAGAGACCCAGTACTTC. Amino acid sequence: CASSSQGRQETQYF. This chain links TRBV11-2 with TRBJ2-4; D perhaps matches TRBD1 (6 bases). The DNA end favors TRBJ2-5, so the J call may be wrong. CDR1 is SGHAT and CDR2 is FQNNGV in the germline V gene. This CDR3 is 14 amino acids long.